The T cell receptor beta chain described here comes from a study of blood T cell repertoires in COVID-19. Study information: Acute-phase and convalescent COVID-19 samples originated in the United States, Italy and Spain. T cells, B-cell-depleted T cells, or PBMCs provided the cDNA or gDNA that served as material.

The V gene's germline CDR1 is WNHNN and CDR2 SYGVQD (reference sequence). The CDR3 has 13 amino acids. With 2 bases removed from V and 8 bases from J, the gap between germline ends came to 12 bases. Under the authors' procedure: Estimates of nucleated cell counts were drawn from the amplification of reference gene primers. Repertoires were generated with immunoSEQ multiplex PCR, while TCRdb's copy carries only in-frame clones and drops some. That table is the source of V, J and clone size, and D and trimming were worked out from the DNA. The table records approximately 280,000 clones, around 89% of them present only once. This clone has ten or more counts.

The sequenced sample consisted of peripheral blood. The sequence was obtained from a man aged 35 to 55 with acute or convalescent COVID-19. This chain joins TRBV10-1 and TRBJ1-2, with D uncertain. In DNA, the CDR3 is TGCGCCAGCAGTGAGAAAAATCGGGAAGGCTACACCTTC. Protein sequence: CASSEKNREGYTF.